The following is a TCR beta chain sequence with its context. What it binds is not known. The trim removed 0 bases at V and 3 bases at J, leaving 2 bases unmatched. This CDR3 is 15 amino acids long. Germline V CDR1 and CDR2: SGHDT, YYEEEE. This specimen comes from a study of T-cell memory formation after mild COVID-19. Points from the study as a whole: CD4/CD8 balance held among clones contracting day 15 to 85, and later expanders leaned CD4+.

The authors produced TCR alpha and TCR beta cDNA libraries with sample barcodes and UMIs by 5'RACE using constant-segment primers. TCRdb ran MiXCR on the 5' RACE reads and lists one entry per CDR3 protein. The sample yields roughly 180,000 distinct CDR3 sequences, 11% seen once. This receptor was obtained from a man younger than 35 who had mild COVID-19 (a few samples of this study predate the infection). Cell type and time point are not known. V usage is TRBV5-6 and J usage is TRBJ2-3; 9 bases align to TRBD2. The sequenced sample consisted of PBMCs or a T cell subset sorted from them (not recorded which). Here the CDR3 DNA reads TGTGCCAGCAGCTTGGCTAGCGGGGCGACAGATACGCAGTATTTT. This encodes CASSLASGATDTQYF.